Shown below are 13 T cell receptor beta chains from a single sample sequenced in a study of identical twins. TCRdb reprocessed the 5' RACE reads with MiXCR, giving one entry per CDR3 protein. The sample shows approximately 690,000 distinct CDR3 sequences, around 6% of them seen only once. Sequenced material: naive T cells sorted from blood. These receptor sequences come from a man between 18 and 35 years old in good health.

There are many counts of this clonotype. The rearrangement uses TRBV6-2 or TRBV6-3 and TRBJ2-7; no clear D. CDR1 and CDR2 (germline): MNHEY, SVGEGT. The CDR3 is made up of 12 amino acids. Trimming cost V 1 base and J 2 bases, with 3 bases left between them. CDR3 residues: CASSYLAYEQYF. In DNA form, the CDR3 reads TGTGCCAGCAGTTACTTAGCCTACGAGCAGTACTTC.

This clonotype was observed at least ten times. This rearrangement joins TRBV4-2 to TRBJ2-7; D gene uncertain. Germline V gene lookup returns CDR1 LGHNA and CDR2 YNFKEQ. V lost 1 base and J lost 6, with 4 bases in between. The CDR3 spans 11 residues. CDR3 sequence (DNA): TGTGCCAGCAGCCAAGCTAGCGAGCAGTACTTC. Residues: CASSQASEQYF.

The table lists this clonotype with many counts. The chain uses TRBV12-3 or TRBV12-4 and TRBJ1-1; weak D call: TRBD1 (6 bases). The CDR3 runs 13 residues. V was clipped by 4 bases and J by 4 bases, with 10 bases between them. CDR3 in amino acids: CASSSQGITEAFF. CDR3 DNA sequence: TGTGCCAGCAGTTCTCAGGGGATCACTGAAGCTTTCTTT.

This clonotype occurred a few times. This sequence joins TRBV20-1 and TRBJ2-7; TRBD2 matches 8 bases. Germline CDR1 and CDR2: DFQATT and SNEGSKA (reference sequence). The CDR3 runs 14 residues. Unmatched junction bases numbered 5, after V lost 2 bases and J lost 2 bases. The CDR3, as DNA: TGCAGTGCTAGATTGTTAGCGGGAACCTACGAGCAGTACTTC. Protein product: CSARLLAGTYEQYF.

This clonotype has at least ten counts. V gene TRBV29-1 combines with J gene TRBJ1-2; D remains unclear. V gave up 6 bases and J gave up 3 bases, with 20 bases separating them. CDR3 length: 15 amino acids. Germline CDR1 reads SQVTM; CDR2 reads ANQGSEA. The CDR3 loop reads CSVEKRNSLDYGYTF. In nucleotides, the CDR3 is TGCAGCGTCGAAAAACGTAATAGTTTGGACTATGGCTACACCTTC. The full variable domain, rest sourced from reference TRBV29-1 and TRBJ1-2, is SAVISQKPSRDICQRGTSLTIQCQVDSQVTMMFWYRQQPGQSLTLIATANQGSEATYESGFVIDKFPISRPNLTFSTLTVSNMSPEDSSIYLCSVEKRNSLDYGYTFGSGTRLTVV.

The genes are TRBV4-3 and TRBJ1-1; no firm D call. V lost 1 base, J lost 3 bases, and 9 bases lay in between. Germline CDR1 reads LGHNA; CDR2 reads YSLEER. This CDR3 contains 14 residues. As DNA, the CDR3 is TGCGCCAGCAGCCAAGGGCAGGCCGACACTGAAGCTTTCTTT. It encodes CASSQGQADTEAFF.

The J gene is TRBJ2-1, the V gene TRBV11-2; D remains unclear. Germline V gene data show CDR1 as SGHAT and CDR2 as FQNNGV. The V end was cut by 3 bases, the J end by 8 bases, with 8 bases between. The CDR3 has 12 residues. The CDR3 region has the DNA TGTGCCAGCAGCTTCGGTTTCGATGAGCAGTTCTTC. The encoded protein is CASSFGFDEQFF.

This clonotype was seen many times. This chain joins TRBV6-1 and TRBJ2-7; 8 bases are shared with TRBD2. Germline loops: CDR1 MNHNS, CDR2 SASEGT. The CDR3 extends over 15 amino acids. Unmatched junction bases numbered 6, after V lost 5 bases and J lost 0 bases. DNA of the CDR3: TGTGCCAGCAGTATAGCGGGACCGCCCTCCTACGAGCAGTACTTC. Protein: CASSIAGPPSYEQYF.

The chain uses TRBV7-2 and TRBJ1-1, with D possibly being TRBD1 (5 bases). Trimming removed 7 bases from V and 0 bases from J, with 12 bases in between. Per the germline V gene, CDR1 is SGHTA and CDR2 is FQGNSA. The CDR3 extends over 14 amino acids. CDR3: CASNPGRVNTEAFF. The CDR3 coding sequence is TGTGCCAGCAACCCGGGACGGGTGAACACTGAAGCTTTCTTT.

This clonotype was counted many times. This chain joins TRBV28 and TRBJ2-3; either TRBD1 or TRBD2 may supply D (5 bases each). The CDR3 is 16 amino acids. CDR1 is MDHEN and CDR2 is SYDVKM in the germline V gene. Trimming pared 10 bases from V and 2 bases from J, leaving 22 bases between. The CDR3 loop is CATLSPARDLTDTQYF. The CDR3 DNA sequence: TGTGCCACCTTGTCCCCGGCCCGGGACCTCACAGATACGCAGTATTTT.

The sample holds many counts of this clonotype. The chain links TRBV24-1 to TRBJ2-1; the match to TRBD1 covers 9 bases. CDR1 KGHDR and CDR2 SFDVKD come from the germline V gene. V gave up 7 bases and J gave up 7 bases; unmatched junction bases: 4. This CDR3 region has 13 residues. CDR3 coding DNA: TGTGCCACCAGGGGACAGGGAGAAAATGAGCAGTTCTTC. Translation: CATRGQGENEQFF.

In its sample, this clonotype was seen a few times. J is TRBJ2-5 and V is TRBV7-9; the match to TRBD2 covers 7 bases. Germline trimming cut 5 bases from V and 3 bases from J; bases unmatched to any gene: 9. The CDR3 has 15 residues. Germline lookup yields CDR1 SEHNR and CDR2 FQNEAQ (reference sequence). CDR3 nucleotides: TGTGCCAGCAGCCTTGGGCCGGGAGGAGAAGAGACCCAGTACTTC. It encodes CASSLGPGGEETQYF.

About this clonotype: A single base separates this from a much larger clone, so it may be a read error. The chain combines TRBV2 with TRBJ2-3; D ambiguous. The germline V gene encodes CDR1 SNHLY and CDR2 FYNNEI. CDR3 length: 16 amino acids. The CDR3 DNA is TGTGCCAGCAATGAAGTAGGGTTAAGAATCACAGATACGCAGTATTTT. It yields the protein CASNEVGLRITDTQYF.